What follows are 3 T cell receptor beta chains derived from one specimen sequenced in a study of regulatory T cells in long-lasting Graves disease. Arm-PCR of CDR3 regions and iRepertoire HTBI primers were the basis on which TCR beta libraries were built. Each CDR3 protein gets one entry after TCRdb re-called the multiplex PCR reads with MiXCR. The data show around 480,000 distinct CDR3 sequences, around 15% seen once. As for time point: newly diagnosed GD, antithyroid drugs for less than 3 months. The TCR library used RNA extracted from PBMCs. The same data also went into a second study, on T cells in Graves' hyperthyroidism and ophthalmopathy.

The sequencing used peripheral blood mononuclear cells (PBMCs), collected at new diagnosis, from a patient treated with antithyroid drugs. The receptors come from a man between 35 and 55 years old with Graves disease.

There are a few counts of this clonotype. The chain has TRBV20-1 and TRBJ1-2, with D perhaps matching TRBD1 (6 bases). The CDR3 runs 15 residues. The germline V gene encodes CDR1 DFQATT and CDR2 SNEGSKA (reference sequence). V gave up 0 bases and J gave up 0 bases, with 11 bases separating them. CDR3: CSARDGQGTNYGYTF. The DNA of the CDR3 is TGCAGTGCTAGAGATGGGCAGGGGACTAACTATGGCTACACCTTC.

This clonotype was detected ten times or more. The rearrangement links TRBV24-1 to TRBJ2-1; D unresolved. Germline CDR1 reads KGHDR; CDR2 reads SFDVKD. Trimming left V 3 bases short and J 0 bases short, with 11 bases between. This CDR3 region has 16 residues. CDR3 amino acids: CATSDPSQSSYNEQFF. The CDR3 coding sequence is TGTGCCACCAGTGATCCATCTCAAAGCTCCTACAATGAGCAGTTCTTC.

This clonotype was picked up many times. This rearrangement joins TRBV28 to TRBJ2-7; a weak D match, TRBD2 (5 bases). CDR1 is MDHEN and CDR2 is SYDVKM in the germline V gene. CDR3 size: 10 residues. The CDR3: CVTEGYEQYF. CDR3 DNA sequence: TGTGTCACCGAGGGCTACGAGCAGTACTTC.